The clone carrying this T cell receptor (beta chain) was observed many times. The antigen remains unidentified. The sample belongs to a study of T cells in Graves' hyperthyroidism and ophthalmopathy. General study findings and limits: The model anticipated ophthalmopathy a median about six months pre-onset.

RNA transcripts provided the source from which TCR beta CDR3 regions were amplified. HTBI primers were used for first-round RT-PCR of the TCR CDR3. TCRdb re-called the multiplex PCR reads with MiXCR, one entry per CDR3 protein. In the table there are a few hundred thousand distinct CDR3 sequences, around 16% of which are singletons. Stable hyperthyroidism: no ophthalmopathy progression over 18 months of follow-up. The material sequenced was blood. The sequence derives from a woman aged 18-30 years with Graves' hyperthyroidism.

The CDR3 sequence: CAAQRGDEAFF. CDR3 nucleotide sequence: TGTGCCGCTCAGAGGGGAGATGAAGCTTTCTTT. The chain carries TRBV27 and TRBJ1-1; tentatively, D is TRBD1 (5 bases). From germline, CDR1 is MNHEY and CDR2 SMNVEV (reference sequence). Deletions cut 11 bases from V and 7 bases from J, with 14 bases between. The CDR3 covers 11 residues.